Shown below are 17 T cell receptor beta chains from a single sample sequenced in a study of control samples from healthy donors and cancer patients. This table comes from immunoSEQ multiplex PCR, and its TCRdb copy is limited to in-frame clones, with some not included. The table has 78,000 or so clones, about 90% seen once. The sequenced material came from blood. The source is a woman in her forties or fifties in good health.

The rearrangement joins TRBV11-2 to TRBJ1-4; the match to TRBD1 covers 8 bases. This CDR3 region has 15 residues. Germline V gene data show CDR1 as SGHAT and CDR2 as FQNNGV. V lost 4 bases and J lost 3; bases outside the gene matches: 4. CDR3 loop: CASSYRDRSNEKLFF. In DNA, the CDR3 is TGTGCCAGCAGCTACCGGGACAGGTCTAATGAAAAACTGTTTTTT.

The rearrangement links TRBV9 to TRBJ1-1, with unresolved D. Germline lookup yields CDR1 SGDLS and CDR2 YYNGEE. This CDR3 region has 15 residues. V was shortened by 0 bases and J by 8 bases, with 17 bases between the two germline ends. The CDR3 protein is CASSVVSGPEGEAFF. Here the CDR3 DNA reads TGTGCCAGCAGCGTAGTATCAGGTCCCGAGGGAGAAGCTTTCTTT.

The chain links TRBV5-5 to TRBJ2-3; a weak D match, TRBD2 (7 bases). The CDR3 is 16 amino acids. Germline V gene sequence: CDR1 SGHKS, CDR2 YYEKEE (reference sequence). Trimming took 1 base from V and 1 from J, leaving 13 bases between them. CDR3 sequence: CASSLLGEGGTDTQYF. The CDR3, as DNA: TGTGCCAGCAGCTTGTTAGGGGAGGGGGGCACAGATACGCAGTATTTT. The full variable domain, rest sourced from reference TRBV5-5 and TRBJ2-3, is DAGVTQSPTHLIKTRGQQVTLRCSPISGHKSVSWYQQVLGQGPQFIFQYYEKEERGRGNFPDRFSARQFPNYSSELNVNALLLGDSALYLCASSLLGEGGTDTQYFGPGTRLTVL.

This clone was observed a handful of times. V gene TRBV7-3 combines with J gene TRBJ2-2, with D perhaps being TRBD1 or TRBD2 (6 bases each). V was trimmed by 8 bases and J by 7 bases, leaving 17 bases between them. CDR1 SGHTA and CDR2 FQGTGA come from the germline V gene. The CDR3 consists of 14 residues. The CDR3 here is CASARGGSGGELFF. CDR3 bases: TGTGCCAGCGCCCGAGGGGGGAGCGGCGGGGAGCTGTTTTTT. Full variable domain (rest looked up from reference TRBV7-3 and TRBJ2-2): GAGVSQTPSNKVTEKGKYVELRCDPISGHTALYWYRQSLGQGPEFLIYFQGTGAADDSGLPNDRFFAVRPEGSVSTLKIQRTERGDSAVYLCASARGGSGGELFFGEGSRLTVL.

V and J are TRBV3-1 (or the pseudogene TRBV3-2) and TRBJ2-1, with 8 bases identical to TRBD2. CDR1 and CDR2 from the germline V gene are LGHDT and YNNKEL (reference sequence). The CDR3 sequence is 16 residues long. After removal of 4 bases from V and 2 bases from J, the junction contained 7 bases not matched to a gene. DNA for the CDR3: TGTGCCAGCAGCCCCCGGGGGGGCGGAGCCTACAATGAGCAGTTCTTC. Translation: CASSPRGGGAYNEQFF.

The J gene is TRBJ2-3, the V gene TRBV5-6; D perhaps matches TRBD1 (6 bases). The CDR3 is 14 residues long. CDR1 is SGHDT, CDR2 YYEEEE, per germline. Trimming left V 4 bases short and J 1 base short, with 10 bases between. CDR3 nucleotide sequence: TGTGCCAGCAGCGCCCCAGGGGGCACAGATACGCAGTATTTT. It codes for CASSAPGGTDTQYF.

This clone was found once. One end of the junction fails to match germline, which may point to a read error. Other DNA sequences in this specimen translate into the identical CDR3. The J gene is TRBJ1-2, the V gene TRBV10-2; TRBD1 matches 10 bases. Germline V lookup: CDR1 WSHSY, CDR2 SAAADI. CDR3 length equals 13 residues. The CDR3 here is CASSWDRGDGYTF. The CDR3 region has the DNA TGTGCCAGCAGTTGGGACAGGGGCGATGGCTACACCTTC.

The CDR3 here is CAWRVTGAPNYGYTF. The CDR3 DNA follows: TGTGCCTGGAGGGTAACAGGGGCTCCTAACTATGGCTACACCTTC. The chain joins TRBV30 to TRBJ1-2, with 7 positions matching TRBD1. This CDR3 spans 15 amino acids. Trimming took 3 bases from V and 0 from J; bases not matched to a gene: 7. Germline V gene data show CDR1 as GTSNPN and CDR2 as SVGIG (reference sequence).

The V gene is TRBV10-3, the J gene TRBJ2-7; 8 bases map to TRBD1. The CDR3 loop spans 14 amino acids. The germline V gene has CDR1 ENHRY and CDR2 SYGVKD. Trimming cost V 3 bases and J 4 bases; bases outside gene matches: 5. The CDR3 DNA reads as TGTGCCATCAGTGAATGGCAGGGGGCTTACGAGCAGTACTTC. This codes for CAISEWQGAYEQYF.

The chain carries TRBV5-4 and TRBJ2-3; 8 bases align to TRBD2. Germline V gene sequence: CDR1 SGHNT, CDR2 YYREEE (reference sequence). The CDR3 is made up of 13 amino acids. V lost 0 bases, J lost 12 bases, and 6 bases stayed unmatched. The chain's CDR3 is CASSLDPAGAQYF. The CDR3 bases are TGTGCCAGCAGCTTGGATCCAGCGGGAGCACAGTATTTT.

The chain couples TRBV28 to TRBJ1-6, with a tentative D call TRBD1 (5 bases). V was shortened by 1 base and J by 5 bases, with 12 bases between the two germline ends. The CDR3 loop spans 16 amino acids. Germline loops: CDR1 MDHEN, CDR2 SYDVKM. Written as DNA, the CDR3 is TGTGCCAGCAGTTTATATAGTCGGGGCGATAATTCACCCCTCCACTTT. This encodes CASSLYSRGDNSPLHF.

This clone was recorded once. The genes are TRBV10-1 and TRBJ1-1, with D hard to call. The germline CDR1 and CDR2 sequences are WNHNN and SYGVQD (reference sequence). The CDR3 is 14 residues long. Trimming pared 5 bases from V and 5 bases from J, leaving 15 bases between. CDR3 sequence: CASSKRQKGTEAFF. In DNA form, the CDR3 reads TGCGCCAGCAGTAAACGACAAAAAGGGACTGAAGCTTTCTTT.

The chain combines TRBV6-5 with TRBJ2-1; no reliable D call. V was pared by 2 bases and J by 4 bases, with 12 bases between. This CDR3 is 15 amino acids long. CDR1 is MNHEY, CDR2 SVGAGI, per germline. This CDR3 reads CASSYVQVPYNEQFF. Here the CDR3 DNA reads TGTGCCAGCAGTTACGTCCAGGTCCCTTACAATGAGCAGTTCTTC.

The rearrangement uses TRBV4-1 and TRBJ2-3; D may match TRBD1 or TRBD2 (5 bases each). There are 15 residues in the CDR3. Deletions cut 2 bases from V and 5 bases from J, with 14 bases between. Per germline, CDR1 MGHRA and CDR2 YSYEKL. CDR3 sequence reads: CASSQWWVGGDTQYF. The DNA for the CDR3 is TGCGCCAGCAGCCAATGGTGGGTTGGGGGAGATACGCAGTATTTT.

Note on this clone: One end of the junction fails to match germline, which may point to a read error. This rearrangement joins TRBV19 to TRBJ1-5; 7 bases map to TRBD1. CDR3 length: 13 amino acids. In germline, CDR1 is LNHDA, CDR2 SQIVND (reference sequence). This CDR3 reads CASTIQGNQPQHF. In DNA, the CDR3 is TGTGCCAGTACTATACAGGGGAATCAGCCCCAGCATTTT.

V usage is TRBV3-1 (or the pseudogene TRBV3-2) and J usage is TRBJ1-1, with D possibly matching TRBD1 (5 bases). The CDR3 covers 13 residues. Germline V CDR1 and CDR2: LGHDT, YNNKEL (reference sequence). The germline V and J ends were trimmed by 2 bases and 8 bases, with 12 bases remaining between them. CDR3 in amino acids: CASSQRSNREAFF. The CDR3, as DNA: TGTGCCAGCAGCCAACGGAGCAACAGGGAAGCTTTCTTT.

In its sample, this clone was seen once. This chain uses TRBV2 with TRBJ2-3; either TRBD1 or TRBD2 may supply D (5 bases each). Germline CDR1 is SNHLY and CDR2 is FYNNEI. Trimming pared 3 bases from V and 2 bases from J, leaving 9 bases between. The CDR3 loop spans 14 amino acids. The CDR3 is CASSDRDVTDTQYF. The CDR3 bases are TGTGCCAGCAGTGACCGGGACGTCACAGATACGCAGTATTTT.